The sequence of this T cell receptor beta chain was determined in a study of blood T cell repertoires in COVID-19. With 3 bases removed from V and 3 bases from J, the gap between germline ends came to 11 bases. Germline V gene sequence: CDR1 LNHDA, CDR2 SQIVND (reference sequence). The CDR3 is made up of 14 amino acids. Sequencing used immunoSEQ multiplex PCR; TCRdb keeps in-frame clones, though not all of them. This sample carries more than 200,000 clones, approximately 80% of them seen once, and the ten largest clones take under 2%. V usage is TRBV19 and J usage is TRBJ1-1, with D unclear. This TCR came from a man between 60 and 75 years old who had recovered from COVID-19. The sequencing sample was made of PBMCs or T cells enriched from blood (not recorded which). Here the CDR3 DNA reads TGTGCCAGTAGTATCCGACTGAGGGACACTGAAGCTTTCTTT. It encodes CASSIRLRDTEAFF.